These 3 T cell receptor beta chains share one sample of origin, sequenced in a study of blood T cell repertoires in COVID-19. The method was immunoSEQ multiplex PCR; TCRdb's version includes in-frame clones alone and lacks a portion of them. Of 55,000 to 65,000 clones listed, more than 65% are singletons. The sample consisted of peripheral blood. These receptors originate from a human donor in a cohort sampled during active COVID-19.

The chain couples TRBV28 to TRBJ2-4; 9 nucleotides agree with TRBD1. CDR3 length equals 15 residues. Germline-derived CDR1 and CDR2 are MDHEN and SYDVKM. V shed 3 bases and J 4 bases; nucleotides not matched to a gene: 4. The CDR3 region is CASSLWDREKNIQYF. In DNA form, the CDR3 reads TGTGCCAGCAGTTTGTGGGACAGGGAAAAAAACATTCAGTACTTC.

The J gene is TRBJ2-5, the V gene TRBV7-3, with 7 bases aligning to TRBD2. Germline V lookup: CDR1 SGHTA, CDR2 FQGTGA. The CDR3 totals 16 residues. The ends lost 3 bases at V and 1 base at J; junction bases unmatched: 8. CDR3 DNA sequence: TGTGCCAGCAGCTTGTGGGGTAGCGGGCGCCAAGAGACCCAGTACTTC. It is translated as CASSLWGSGRQETQYF. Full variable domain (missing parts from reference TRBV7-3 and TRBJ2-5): GAGVSQTPSNKVTEKGKYVELRCDPISGHTALYWYRQSLGQGPEFLIYFQGTGAADDSGLPNDRFFAVRPEGSVSTLKIQRTERGDSAVYLCASSLWGSGRQETQYFGPGTRLLVL.

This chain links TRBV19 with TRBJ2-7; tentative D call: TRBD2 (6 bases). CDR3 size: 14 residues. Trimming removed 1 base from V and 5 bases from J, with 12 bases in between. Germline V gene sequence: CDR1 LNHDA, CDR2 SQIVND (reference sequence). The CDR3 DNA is TGTGCCAGTAGTATAGCTACCCCGGGGGACGAGCAGTACTTC. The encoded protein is CASSIATPGDEQYF.